These 23 T cell receptor beta chains came from one sample sequenced in a study of shared T cell receptors in the human thymus. Sequenced by immunoSEQ multiplex PCR; TCRdb stores in-frame clones only, minus some. The table records hundreds of thousands of clones, more than 85% of them present only once. The material sequenced was thymocytes. These receptors were taken from a human donor.

This sequence joins TRBV30 and TRBJ2-7, with a weak D call TRBD2 (6 bases). The germline V gene has CDR1 GTSNPN and CDR2 SVGIG (reference sequence). The CDR3 length is 14 residues. The V gene lost 4 bases and the J gene lost 0 bases, with 13 bases spanning the gap. Here the CDR3 reads CAWTERASSYEQYF. The DNA for the CDR3 is TGTGCCTGGACCGAGCGGGCGAGCTCCTACGAGCAGTACTTC.

This clone was seen just once. The rearrangement joins TRBV6-1 to TRBJ2-1; 14 nucleotides agree with TRBD2. The junction had 18 bases not matched to a gene; V was cut back by 1 base and J by 7 bases. Per the germline V gene, CDR1 is MNHNS and CDR2 is SASEGT. CDR3 size: 21 residues. The CDR3 coding sequence is TGTGCCAGCAGTGAAGGAACCTATAGGGGGCGTGGGACTAGCGGGAGAAATGAGCAGTTCTTC. Its protein is CASSEGTYRGRGTSGRNEQFF.

The chain uses TRBV23-1 and TRBJ2-5, with a tentative D call TRBD1 (5 bases). TRBV23-1 has ORF status, its function being uncertain. The V and J ends lost 1 base and 4 bases respectively, with 13 bases between them. This CDR3 has 15 amino acids. CDR3 in amino acids: CASSQYSLGPETQYF. In DNA, the CDR3 is TGCGCCAGCAGTCAATACTCCCTGGGGCCAGAGACCCAGTACTTC.

V and J are TRBV4-2 and TRBJ2-7; TRBD2 matches 13 bases. V was clipped by 0 bases and J by 0 bases; unmatched bases: 14. CDR1 and CDR2 (germline): LGHNA, YNFKEQ. The CDR3 has 21 amino acids. The CDR3 region is CASSQDRSRTSGSNGSYEQYF. As DNA, the CDR3 is TGTGCCAGCAGCCAAGATAGATCCCGGACTAGCGGGAGTAACGGCTCCTACGAGCAGTACTTC.

The rearrangement joins TRBV7-2 to TRBJ2-7; TRBD2 aligns across 10 bases. The CDR3 loop spans 14 amino acids. Losses at the gene ends were 2 bases for V and 9 bases for J; bases not matched to a gene: 7. Germline CDR1 and CDR2: SGHTA and FQGNSA. This CDR3 reads CASSLKREGPGQYF. The CDR3, as DNA: TGTGCCAGCAGCTTAAAGCGGGAGGGCCCTGGGCAGTACTTC.

This sequence joins TRBV6-1 and TRBJ1-1, with a tentative D call TRBD1 (5 bases). The CDR3 is 17 amino acids. V was cut by 0 bases and J by 7 bases, with 21 bases left in between. Germline V gene sequence: CDR1 MNHNS, CDR2 SASEGT. The CDR3 loop reads CASSEALGQGGRGEAFF. The CDR3 DNA is TGTGCCAGCAGTGAAGCGCTGGGGCAGGGCGGGAGGGGTGAAGCTTTCTTT.

This chain connects TRBV6-6 to TRBJ2-5; possibly TRBD2 for D (6 bases). CDR3 length: 13 amino acids. Germline V CDR1 and CDR2: MNHNY, SVGAGI (reference sequence). V was trimmed by 4 bases and J by 4 bases, leaving 10 bases between them. The CDR3 reads CASSSPGRETQYF. CDR3 nucleotide sequence: TGTGCCAGCAGTTCCCCCGGGAGAGAGACCCAGTACTTC.

The chain links TRBV9 to TRBJ2-4; D remains unclear. Germline V gene lookup returns CDR1 SGDLS and CDR2 YYNGEE. CDR3 length: 14 amino acids. Trimming pared 3 bases from V and 6 bases from J, leaving 13 bases between. The CDR3 loop is CASSADAGRNIQYF. The CDR3 nucleotides read TGTGCCAGCAGCGCTGACGCCGGAAGAAACATTCAGTACTTC.

This sequence joins TRBV14 and TRBJ1-2; 11 positions agree with TRBD1. Germline CDR1 and CDR2: SGHDN and FVKESK. V was pared by 5 bases and J by 5 bases, with 7 bases of the junction left unmatched. The CDR3 spans 15 residues. The CDR3 nucleotides are TGTGCCAGCAGCACCAGGACAGGGGGCAGATATGGCTACACCTTC. Residues: CASSTRTGGRYGYTF.

The chain links TRBV2 to TRBJ1-4; no reliable D call. V was pared by 9 bases and J by 3 bases, with 8 bases between. CDR3 length: 12 residues. Per the germline V gene, CDR1 is SNHLY and CDR2 is FYNNEI. The DNA for the CDR3 is TGTGCCAGGTTGGACCCTAATGAAAAACTGTTTTTT. It yields the protein CARLDPNEKLFF.

V and J are TRBV27 and TRBJ1-1; TRBD1 aligns across 10 bases. The V segment lost 6 bases and the J segment 5 bases; nucleotides outside the gene matches: 0. The CDR3 spans 12 residues. Germline values: CDR1 MNHEY, CDR2 SMNVEV (reference sequence). Written as DNA, the CDR3 is TGTGCCAGCAGGGACAGGGGGACTGAAGCTTTCTTT. Translation: CASRDRGTEAFF.

The chain links TRBV5-8 to TRBJ1-5; no clear D gene. The V gene's germline CDR1 is SGHTS and CDR2 YDEGEE. The CDR3 consists of 14 residues. V lost 0 bases and J 2 bases, leaving 6 bases between the germline ends. The CDR3 spells CASSLGPRNQPQHF. The CDR3, as DNA: TGTGCCAGCAGCTTGGGGCCACGCAATCAGCCCCAGCATTTT. The complete variable domain, with remaining parts taken from reference TRBV5-8 and TRBJ1-5, reads EAGVTQSPTHLIKTRGQQATLRCSPISGHTSVYWYQQALGLGLQFLLWYDEGEERNRGNFPPRFSGRQFPNYSSELNVNALELEDSALYLCASSLGPRNQPQHFGDGTRLSIL.

This chain connects TRBV5-1 to TRBJ2-1; TRBD2 aligns across 13 bases. The germline V gene encodes CDR1 SGHRS and CDR2 YFSETQ. V dropped 0 bases and J dropped 5; count of bases not matched to a gene: 2. This CDR3 has 16 residues. The CDR3 coding sequence is TGCGCCAGCAGCTTGGAGGGGACTAGCGGGGACAATGAGCAGTTCTTC. This translates into CASSLEGTSGDNEQFF.

For the CDR3, the DNA is TGTGCCAGCAGTTTAAGGACAGGGCGGCCCTACGAGCAGTACTTC. Protein: CASSLRTGRPYEQYF. This rearrangement joins TRBV27 to TRBJ2-7, with 8 bases matching TRBD1. The CDR3 is made up of 15 amino acids. Germline trimming cut 2 bases from V and 2 bases from J; bases unmatched to any gene: 5. CDR1 and CDR2 from the germline V gene are MNHEY and SMNVEV (reference sequence).

This clone was counted a single time. This chain joins TRBV7-9 and TRBJ2-5; D might be TRBD1 (6 bases). The CDR3 runs to 16 residues. Per germline, CDR1 SEHNR and CDR2 FQNEAQ (reference sequence). Trimming took off 5 bases at V and 2 bases at J, with 18 bases between the two ends. CDR3 loop: CASSKTGTRAQETQYF. The CDR3 bases are TGTGCCAGCAGCAAAACCGGGACAAGGGCTCAAGAGACCCAGTACTTC.

The rearrangement links TRBV27 to TRBJ1-1; maybe TRBD1 (6 bases). V lost 2 bases to trimming and J lost 11 bases, with 18 bases between them. The length of the CDR3 is 14 residues. Germline V gene lookup returns CDR1 MNHEY and CDR2 SMNVEV (reference sequence). CDR3 loop: CASSLRGEGRVAFF. Written as DNA, the CDR3 is TGTGCCAGCAGTTTAAGGGGGGAGGGGCGGGTGGCTTTCTTT.

V and J are TRBV19 and TRBJ2-7; 11 bases map to TRBD2. V lost 5 bases, J lost 4 bases, and 4 bases stayed unmatched. Germline V gene lookup returns CDR1 LNHDA and CDR2 SQIVND (reference sequence). The CDR3 is made up of 14 amino acids. The CDR3 sequence: CASSSLAGVYEQYF. The DNA for the CDR3 is TGTGCCAGTAGTTCACTAGCGGGGGTGTACGAGCAGTACTTC.

The chain's CDR3 is CASSRQGSPYEQYF. The DNA of the CDR3 is TGTGCCAGCAGTCGACAGGGGTCCCCCTACGAGCAGTACTTC. This sequence joins TRBV6-5 and TRBJ2-7; 8 bases match TRBD1. Trimming cost V 5 bases and J 2 bases; bases outside gene matches: 5. Germline V gene lookup returns CDR1 MNHEY and CDR2 SVGAGI. The CDR3 contains 14 residues.

This chain links TRBV6-1 with TRBJ1-1; 9 nucleotides match TRBD1. Per germline, CDR1 MNHNS and CDR2 SASEGT. V was pared by 10 bases and J by 5 bases, with 11 bases of the junction left unmatched. The CDR3 length is 14 residues. The CDR3 sequence is CATRLGQGRTEAFF. Here the CDR3 DNA reads TGTGCCACACGCCTTGGACAGGGGAGGACTGAAGCTTTCTTT.

The chain uses TRBV4-1 and TRBJ1-5; D is unclear. CDR3 length equals 14 residues. V lost 0 bases, J lost 4 bases, and 7 bases lay in between. Germline V gives CDR1 MGHRA, CDR2 YSYEKL. The CDR3 sequence is CASSQEPLNQPQHF. The CDR3 nucleotides read TGCGCCAGCAGCCAAGAGCCCCTAAATCAGCCCCAGCATTTT.

The chain has TRBV25-1 and TRBJ1-6; TRBD1 matches 7 bases. Trimming removed 2 bases from V and 12 bases from J; junction bases left unmatched: 10. Germline CDR1 is MGHDK and CDR2 is SYGVNS. The CDR3 is 15 amino acids. CDR3 residues: CASSEPRTGTEPLHF. As DNA, the CDR3 is TGTGCCAGCAGTGAACCTAGGACAGGAACTGAACCCCTCCACTTT.

The sample holds a few counts of this clone. The rearrangement uses TRBV28 and TRBJ1-2; 8 nucleotides align to TRBD1. V gave up 5 bases and J gave up 1 base; unmatched junction bases: 9. This CDR3 is 16 amino acids long. Germline V CDR1 and CDR2: MDHEN, SYDVKM. The CDR3: CASSPGQGSDNYGYTF. Here the CDR3 DNA reads TGTGCCAGCAGTCCCGGACAGGGAAGCGATAACTATGGCTACACCTTC.

The rearrangement joins TRBV11-2 to TRBJ1-5; unclear D gene. CDR3 length: 17 residues. The V and J ends lost 1 base and 1 base respectively, with 14 bases between them. From germline, CDR1 is SGHAT and CDR2 FQNNGV. The CDR3 is CASSLVLRFSSNQPQHF. In DNA, the CDR3 is TGTGCCAGCAGCTTAGTGTTACGCTTTTCCAGCAATCAGCCCCAGCATTTT.